This T cell receptor (beta chain) comes out of a study of blood T cells in healthy people across ages. V shed 7 bases and J 7 bases; nucleotides not matched to a gene: 6. This CDR3 is built from 13 residues. The germline gives CDR1 KGHDR, CDR2 SFDVKD. This clonotype was found a few times. Combining a sample-barcoded 5' primer with a J-beta primer mix, a second PCR ran for roughly 6 to 12 cycles. TCRdb itself ran the 5' RACE reads through MiXCR, one entry per CDR3 protein. This sample has some 1,000,000 distinct CDR3 sequences, with around 27% found just once. These same data were also listed under a study on T cells of mothers and their children.

This TCR came from a girl aged 2-10 years in good health. The chain couples TRBV24-1 to TRBJ2-5, with TRBD1 identical over 9 bases. The sample taken for sequencing was blood. Here the CDR3 reads CATSEQGAGTQYF. DNA of the CDR3: TGTGCCACCAGCGAACAGGGGGCCGGGACCCAGTACTTC.